This T cell receptor beta chain was sequenced in a study of tumor-infiltrating lymphocytes in primary liver carcinoma listed by TCRdb under 2017. Regarding the study in general: The five patients, three men and two women aged 30 to 69 years, had hepatocellular carcinoma (four) or combined HCC and intrahepatic cholangiocarcinoma (one). Tumors of the five patients were stage T1-T3 N0M0 with maximum diameters of roughly 4.2 to 11 cm. Roughly 3.5 to 8 million productive TCRbeta reads were obtained per sample, and no significant difference in read depth was found between tissue types. For each liver tumor, the study sampled five regions along with adjacent normal tissue and blood, and applied TCRbeta repertoire sequencing, expression microarrays and whole-exome sequencing. A total of 35 or so specimens from 5 patients underwent TCRbeta repertoire sequencing, comprising 25 or so tumor regions, 5 adjacent noncancerous liver tissues and 5 peripheral blood samples. High reproducibility was observed for the technical replicate repertoires, with mean shared-clone rates approximately 0.9 and correlation coefficients above 0.98.

Without any cell sorting, total RNA and DNA were extracted together from around 20-30 mg of bulk tissue using the AllPrep DNA/RNA mini kit. Between late 2015 and March 2016, roughly five patients in China with histopathologically diagnosed primary liver carcinoma had surgical resection. At the time of sampling, the patients were treatment-naive and had chronic HBV infection. Fresh tumor and adjacent tissue pieces were bisected; one half was stored in RNAlater at -80°C, the other sent for histology. The CDR3 measures 16 amino acids from cysteine to phenylalanine. Kept here is only the CDR3 DNA, which spans 48 bases and is read in frame from base 1. From a lookup of the germline V gene, CDR1 and CDR2 are WSHSY and SAAADI. Note on this clonotype: Its antigen is currently not known. Relative to the germline gene, one junction end is altered; a read error may explain this.

Paper-wide results and their limitations: Because sequencing covered only the TCR beta chain and unpaired alpha chains were not captured, true repertoire diversity is likely underestimated. Comparison of CD4+ and CD8+ T cell repertoires was precluded by the use of bulk unsorted samples. Only four or five patients were included in the study, and the authors note that the findings should be validated in a larger study. The top 250 clones accounted for a significantly greater share of the repertoire in tumors than in blood (p = 0.039). Repertoire overlap was found to be higher between tumor regions (mean around 35%) than between tumor-adjacent (roughly 17%) or tumor-blood (about 14%) pairs, consistent with antigen-driven expansion.

Starting from around 500 ng total RNA, TCRbeta-specific cDNA was produced by reverse transcription with a constant-region primer and ProtoScript II reverse transcriptase. Construction of the TCRbeta libraries relied on three nested rounds of multiplex PCR, following a slightly modified ARM-PCR procedure. Each of the first two PCR rounds ran for about 11 cycles using multiplex TRBV1-TRBV30 forward primers together with a Cbeta reverse primer. Sample barcodes and Illumina adapters were added in a final 25-cycle PCR with Deep VentR polymerase. Before sequencing, amplicons of 200-500 bp were gel-purified using a QIAquick gel extraction kit. TCRbeta amplicons were sequenced on an Illumina HiSeq 2500 with 250-bp paired-end reads. Regarding the original processing steps: Reads were quality-trimmed with Trimmomatic v0.33, and paired reads were merged with FLASH v1.2.11 to recover full CDR3 sequences. V, D and J germline segments were assigned to the rearranged TCRbeta sequences using MiGEC v1.2.1b. Clonotype statistics, along with Shannon-Wiener diversity indices, were calculated using VDJtools v1.0.0. Except for diversity analysis, only each sample's 250 most abundant clonotypes were used in subsequent analyses to reduce sampling bias. TCRdb trimmed the raw reads at Q25, called clones with MiXCR and kept productive beta chains. Every CDR3 protein is listed once, alongside the most common genes and DNA of its rows. V and J calls and clone size were set by TCRdb, not the authors. This sample is represented by more than 100,000 distinct CDR3 sequences; 55% to 70% of them were singletons. The top ten clonotypes cover over 7.5% of the sample.

The chain was built from TRBV10-2 and TRBJ2-7; 8 bases in the middle match TRBD1. This TCR was recovered from a woman aged 55-75 years with primary liver carcinoma and hepatitis B virus infection. The specimen was tumor-adjacent normal liver tissue. This receptor carries the CDR3 CASSERRQGTGYEQYF. The nucleotide sequence reads TGCGCTAGCAGTGAGAGACGACAGGGGACCGGCTACGAGCAGTACTTC.